This entry is about one TCR beta chain. These data originate in a study of T-cell memory formation after mild COVID-19. One entry per CDR3 protein results from TCRdb running MiXCR on the 5' RACE reads. Of about 400,000 distinct CDR3 sequences listed, roughly 18% are singletons. With 5 bases removed from V and 4 bases from J, the gap between germline ends came to 14 bases. CDR1 is SGHTA and CDR2 is FQGNSA in the germline V gene. The CDR3 has 14 residues. The V gene is TRBV7-2, the J gene TRBJ1-2; maybe TRBD1 (6 bases). Specimen: PBMCs or a T cell subset sorted from them (not recorded which). The receptor comes from a man aged 18-30 years who had mild COVID-19 (a few samples of this study predate the infection). Cell type and time point are not known. CDR3 sequence (DNA): TGTGCCAGCAGCCAAACTGGGGGCAGCTATGGCTACACCTTC. It translates to CASSQTGGSYGYTF. The whole variable domain, remainder taken from reference TRBV7-2 and TRBJ1-2, is GAGVSQSPSNKVTEKGKDVELRCDPISGHTALYWYRQSLGQGLEFLIYFQGNSAPDKSGLPSDRFSAERTGGSVSTLTIQRTQQEDSAVYLCASSQTGGSYGYTFGSGTRLTVV.